These 19 T cell receptor beta chains were all obtained from the same sample, sequenced in a study of blood T cells in healthy people across ages. Combining a sample-barcoded 5' primer with a J-beta primer mix, a second PCR ran for about 6 to 12 cycles. Via MiXCR, TCRdb re-called the 5' RACE reads, giving one row per CDR3 protein. Of more than 1,000,000 distinct CDR3 sequences in the sample, 20% to 25% were seen once. A further study also used this sample, focusing on T cells of mothers and their children.

Source material: blood. These TCRs come from a girl under 10 years old in good health.

The chain employs TRBV5-6 and TRBJ1-4, with D perhaps TRBD1 (5 bases). Germline V lookup: CDR1 SGHDT, CDR2 YYEEEE. The ends were cut back, 6 bases at V and 1 base at J, with 13 bases in the middle. The CDR3 has 15 amino acids. CDR3 nucleotides: TGTGCCAGCATACGGGGGAGAAAAACTAATGAAAAACTGTTTTTT. This gives the protein CASIRGRKTNEKLFF.

The V call is TRBV5-1, the J call TRBJ2-5; a possible D gene is TRBD2 (5 bases). Germline V gives CDR1 SGHRS, CDR2 YFSETQ. This CDR3 comprises 14 residues. V shed 1 base and J shed 4 bases, with 11 bases lying between them. This CDR3 is CASSLWGDPETQYF. The CDR3 DNA sequence: TGCGCCAGCAGCTTGTGGGGAGACCCAGAGACCCAGTACTTC.

This clonotype was counted a few times. The chain recombines TRBV14 with TRBJ2-6, with a possible D match to TRBD1 (6 bases). There are 17 residues in the CDR3. Trimming took off 3 bases at V and 0 bases at J, with 12 bases between the two ends. CDR1 and CDR2 from the germline V gene are SGHDN and FVKESK. CDR3 protein: CASSQRTALSGANVLTF. In DNA form, the CDR3 reads TGTGCCAGCAGCCAGCGGACAGCCCTCTCTGGGGCCAACGTCCTGACTTTC.

As concerns this clonotype: Given a much more abundant clone one base away, this may be a read error. The rearrangement uses TRBV29-1 and TRBJ2-2, with 7 bases aligning to TRBD1. Germline CDR1 is SQVTM and CDR2 is ANQGSEA. The CDR3 is 14 amino acids. This CDR3 reads CSVVATGDTGELLF. The CDR3 DNA sequence: TGCAGCGTTGTGGCAACAGGGGACACCGGGGAGCTGCTTTTT.

This clonotype was counted a few times. V and J are TRBV19 and TRBJ2-5; possible D gene TRBD2, 6 bases. The assigned J gene may be wrong: the sequence end matches TRBJ2-7 better. The CDR3 extends over 12 amino acids. Per the germline V gene, CDR1 is LNHDA and CDR2 is SQIVND (reference sequence). The CDR3 nucleotides are TGTGCCAGTAGTGCGGGAACCTACGAGCAGTACTTC. Protein: CASSAGTYEQYF.

This chain uses TRBV7-9 with TRBJ2-5; D tentatively fits TRBD1 or TRBD2 (5 bases each). TRBJ2-7 explains the end of the DNA better; the J call may be wrong. The CDR3 loop spans 14 amino acids. Germline lookup yields CDR1 SEHNR and CDR2 FQNEAQ (reference sequence). The CDR3 spells CASSVRPGDLEQYF. The CDR3 DNA sequence: TGTGCCAGCAGCGTTAGACCCGGGGACCTCGAGCAGTACTTC.

A remark on this clonotype: This CDR3 is missing its conserved last phenylalanine or tryptophan, likely due to a read error. The chain carries TRBV4-1 and TRBJ1-1; tentative D call: TRBD1 (6 bases). Germline V gene data show CDR1 as MGHRA and CDR2 as YSYEKL. This CDR3 is built from 13 residues. Trimming removed 3 bases at V and 5 bases at J, with 10 bases between. CDR3 DNA: TGCGCCAGCAGCCACTTACAGGGAACTGAAGCTTTCTCT. It translates to CASSHLQGTEAFS.

Many counts were recorded for this clonotype. V gene TRBV27 combines with J gene TRBJ2-5; 7 nucleotides match TRBD1. The DNA end is a closer match to TRBJ2-7, so the J assignment may be wrong. CDR3 length: 13 residues. Looked up from germline, CDR1 is MNHEY and CDR2 is SMNVEV (reference sequence). The CDR3 bases are TGTGCCAGCAGTTTAACAGGGGACTACGAGCAGTACTTC. It is translated as CASSLTGDYEQYF.

This clonotype has only a few counts. This sequence joins TRBV20-1 and TRBJ2-3, with unresolved D. Germline lookup yields CDR1 DFQATT and CDR2 SNEGSKA (reference sequence). The CDR3 contains 14 residues. V was pared by 5 bases and J by 0 bases, with 12 bases between. DNA for the CDR3: TGCAGTGCTGTTCTGATCTCTAGCACAGATACGCAGTATTTT. Translating it yields CSAVLISSTDTQYF.

This chain uses TRBV27 with TRBJ2-5, with 13 bases fitting TRBD2. With the DNA end fitting TRBJ2-7 better, the J assignment may be wrong. This CDR3 has 14 amino acids. Per germline, CDR1 MNHEY and CDR2 SMNVEV (reference sequence). The CDR3 loop is CASRLAGGFIEQYF. The CDR3 nucleotides read TGTGCCAGCCGACTAGCGGGAGGTTTCATCGAGCAGTACTTC.

This clonotype occurred a few times. This chain uses TRBV9 with TRBJ2-7, with D perhaps matching TRBD2 (6 bases). This CDR3 is 15 amino acids long. Trimming removed 3 bases from V and 6 bases from J, with 19 bases in between. Germline V gene lookup returns CDR1 SGDLS and CDR2 YYNGEE. CDR3 loop: CASSEGSGTPPEQYF. The CDR3 coding sequence is TGTGCCAGCAGCGAGGGATCAGGGACTCCACCCGAGCAGTACTTC.

This clonotype has only a few counts. The chain joins TRBV5-1 to TRBJ2-1; tentative D call: TRBD1 (6 bases). The V gene lost 4 bases and the J gene lost 5 bases, with 19 bases spanning the gap. The CDR3 length is 16 residues. Germline V gene data show CDR1 as SGHRS and CDR2 as YFSETQ. Written as DNA, the CDR3 is TGCGCCAGCAGCGCTACCCCGGACAGACCCAACAATGAGCAGTTCTTC. It translates to CASSATPDRPNNEQFF.

The chain links TRBV28 to TRBJ2-5; D remains ambiguous. V lost 5 bases to trimming and J lost 3 bases, with 13 bases between them. The CDR3 is 14 amino acids. The germline gives CDR1 MDHEN, CDR2 SYDVKM. The CDR3 coding sequence is TGTGCCAGCAGTGTGACACCGGCCGAAGAGACCCAGTACTTC. This sequence encodes CASSVTPAEETQYF.

The chain recombines TRBV27 with TRBJ2-5; D is perhaps TRBD2 (5 bases). This CDR3 contains 9 residues. Between the trimmed V and J ends, which lost 10 bases and 7 bases, there was a span of 7 bases. Germline V gene sequence: CDR1 MNHEY, CDR2 SMNVEV (reference sequence). CDR3: CATRGTQYF. The CDR3 nucleotides are TGTGCCACCCGGGGGACCCAGTACTTC.

This chain links TRBV28 with TRBJ2-1, with TRBD2 identical over 11 bases. The CDR3 sequence is 15 residues long. V lost 5 bases and J lost 6; bases outside the gene matches: 6. The germline CDR1 and CDR2 sequences are MDHEN and SYDVKM. CDR3 sequence: CASSRGTSGINEQFF. DNA of the CDR3: TGTGCCAGCAGTCGAGGGACTAGCGGTATCAATGAGCAGTTCTTC.

This clonotype turned up a few times. The V gene is TRBV28, the J gene TRBJ2-1; the match to TRBD2 covers 7 bases. Germline-derived CDR1 and CDR2 are MDHEN and SYDVKM. Trimming at V came to 6 bases and at J to 0 bases, leaving 8 bases not matched to a gene. This CDR3 contains 16 residues. CDR3 in DNA: TGTGCCAGCAGCCCAACGCGGGAGAGCTCCTACAATGAGCAGTTCTTC. Its protein product is CASSPTRESSYNEQFF.

The chain links TRBV7-2 to TRBJ2-3; D is unresolved. The V and J ends lost 0 bases and 6 bases respectively, with 13 bases between them. Germline CDR1 reads SGHTA; CDR2 reads FQGNSA. The CDR3 is 15 residues long. The CDR3 is CASSLASIATDTQYF. CDR3 sequence (DNA): TGTGCCAGCAGCTTAGCGTCGATAGCAACTGATACGCAGTATTTT.

This clonotype was detected only a few times. The rearrangement joins TRBV7-9 to TRBJ2-3; maybe TRBD2 (6 bases). Between the trimmed V and J ends, which lost 7 bases and 4 bases, there was a span of 21 bases. The CDR3 is made up of 16 amino acids. Germline assignment: CDR1 SEHNR and CDR2 FQNEAQ (reference sequence). CDR3 in amino acids: CASTPVSGGFPDTQYF. In nucleotides, the CDR3 is TGTGCCAGCACCCCCGTATCCGGGGGTTTTCCAGATACGCAGTATTTT.

The chain combines TRBV12-5 with TRBJ1-5; tentative D call: TRBD1 (6 bases). The CDR3 sequence is 16 residues long. Germline V gives CDR1 LGHNT, CDR2 FRNRAP. V was pared by 4 bases and J by 3 bases, with 16 bases between. This CDR3 reads CASGWSSGAVNQPQHF. CDR3 bases: TGTGCTAGTGGTTGGTCTTCGGGGGCAGTCAATCAGCCCCAGCATTTT.